The 12 T cell receptor beta chains below were found in one sample sequenced in a study of OX40 agonist ivuxolimab in advanced cancers. Assay used: immunoSEQ multiplex PCR; TCRdb lists only in-frame clones, some missing. The table has about 49,000 clones, roughly four fifths seen once. The specimen comprised CD4+ or CD8+ T cells sorted from blood, sampled in a trial of the OX40 agonist ivuxolimab. The origin of the receptors is an adult with an advanced solid tumor such as melanoma, head and neck, liver or kidney cancer.

This chain connects TRBV5-6 to TRBJ1-1; D uncertain. Trimming took off 0 bases at V and 1 base at J, with 10 bases between the two ends. This CDR3 spans 15 amino acids. Germline V lookup: CDR1 SGHDT, CDR2 YYEEEE. The CDR3 spells CASSLAGRANTEAFF. The CDR3, as DNA: TGTGCCAGCAGCTTGGCAGGACGGGCGAACACTGAAGCTTTCTTT. Full variable domain (outside the CDR3, taken from reference TRBV5-6 and TRBJ1-1): DAGVTQSPTHLIKTRGQQVTLRCSPKSGHDTVSWYQQALGQGPQFIFQYYEEEERQRGNFPDRFSGHQFPNYSSELNVNALLLGDSALYLCASSLAGRANTEAFFGQGTRLTVV.

This clone was detected once. The chain couples TRBV19 to TRBJ1-5; TRBD1 agrees at 7 bases. This CDR3 contains 16 residues. CDR1 LNHDA and CDR2 SQIVND come from the germline V gene (reference sequence). Trimming took 6 bases from V and 0 from J; bases not matched to a gene: 8. Here the CDR3 DNA reads TGTGCCAGTAGCTGGGGGACAGTTAATAGCAATCAGCCCCAGCATTTT. Protein sequence: CASSWGTVNSNQPQHF.

This clone was picked up one time. The V and J genes are TRBV6-6 and TRBJ1-1; TRBD1 matches 7 bases. Germline V lookup: CDR1 MNHNY, CDR2 SVGAGI (reference sequence). The CDR3 contains 13 residues. Unmatched junction bases numbered 1, after V lost 5 bases and J lost 1 base. The CDR3 coding sequence is TGTGCCAGCAGTAGACAGGGGAACACTGAAGCTTTCTTT. This sequence encodes CASSRQGNTEAFF.

The chain is built from TRBV7-9 and TRBJ2-2; 7 bases agree with TRBD1. The length of the CDR3 is 14 residues. V was pared by 5 bases and J by 9 bases, with 9 bases of the junction left unmatched. In germline, CDR1 is SEHNR, CDR2 FQNEAQ (reference sequence). CDR3 amino acids: CASSHTDRVRELFF. The CDR3 DNA reads TGTGCCAGCAGCCATACAGACAGGGTGAGGGAGCTGTTTTTT. Combining the CDR3 with reference TRBV7-9 and TRBJ2-2 gives the whole variable domain DTGVSQNPRHKITKRGQNVTFRCDPISEHNRLYWYRQTLGQGPEFLTYFQNEAQLEKSRLLSDRFSAERPKGSFSTLEIQRTEQGDSAMYLCASSHTDRVRELFFGEGSRLTVL.

The genes are TRBV28 and TRBJ1-1, with D perhaps matching TRBD1 (5 bases). Between the trimmed V and J ends, which lost 2 bases and 9 bases, there was a span of 10 bases. The CDR3 length is 12 residues. CDR1 and CDR2 (germline): MDHEN, SYDVKM. The CDR3 spells CASSLRRGKAFF. The CDR3 bases are TGTGCCAGCAGTTTAAGGCGGGGGAAAGCTTTCTTT.

There are a few counts of this clone. The chain is built from TRBV5-1 and TRBJ1-5; D uncertain. The CDR3 has 13 residues. Looked up from germline, CDR1 is SGHRS and CDR2 is YFSETQ. The V end was cut by 0 bases, the J end by 6 bases, with 7 bases between. CDR3 protein: CASSLADGQPQHF. The CDR3 DNA follows: TGCGCCAGCAGCTTGGCCGATGGTCAGCCCCAGCATTTT.

The CDR3 nucleotides are TGTGCCAGCAGCCTCAGGTGGGCCGGGGAGCTGTTTTTT. This encodes CASSLRWAGELFF. The rearrangement links TRBV7-2 to TRBJ2-2; D is uncertain. CDR1 and CDR2 (germline): SGHTA, FQGNSA. The CDR3 runs to 13 residues. Trimming stripped 5 bases from V and 6 bases from J, with 10 bases between.

The V call is TRBV29-1, the J call TRBJ2-5; tentative D call: TRBD1 (5 bases). The germline V gene has CDR1 SQVTM and CDR2 ANQGSEA. Trimming pared 0 bases from V and 4 bases from J, leaving 18 bases between. The CDR3 has 16 residues. CDR3 amino acids: CSVEDPGLLGPETQYF. DNA of the CDR3: TGCAGCGTTGAAGATCCGGGCCTGTTGGGGCCAGAGACCCAGTACTTC.

The chain uses TRBV7-2 and TRBJ2-7; D unresolved. The germline gives CDR1 SGHTA, CDR2 FQGNSA. The CDR3 has 11 residues. Trimming stripped 1 base from V and 5 bases from J, with 3 bases between. This CDR3 is CASSLVDEQYF. For the CDR3, the DNA is TGTGCCAGCAGCTTAGTGGACGAGCAGTACTTC. The full variable domain, with the rest looked up from reference TRBV7-2 and TRBJ2-7, is GAGVSQSPSNKVTEKGKDVELRCDPISGHTALYWYRQSLGQGLEFLIYFQGNSAPDKSGLPSDRFSAERTGGSVSTLTIQRTQQEDSAVYLCASSLVDEQYFGPGTRLTVT.

CDR3: CASSPGGDREGYTF. The DNA of the CDR3 is TGTGCCAGCAGCCCGGGGGGGGACAGGGAAGGCTACACCTTC. The chain carries TRBV28 and TRBJ1-2, with 9 bases aligning to TRBD1. From germline, CDR1 is MDHEN and CDR2 SYDVKM. Unmatched junction bases numbered 10, after V lost 6 bases and J lost 8 bases. This CDR3 is 14 amino acids long.

In its sample, this clone was seen once. The chain couples TRBV7-2 to TRBJ1-5, with 7 nucleotides matching TRBD1. Germline V gives CDR1 SGHTA, CDR2 FQGNSA. Unmatched junction bases numbered 2, after V lost 2 bases and J lost 7 bases. The CDR3 consists of 13 residues. The CDR3 DNA follows: TGTGCCAGCAGCTTACACAGGGGCCAGCCCCAGCATTTT. It translates to CASSLHRGQPQHF.

This clone was seen only a few times. The V and J genes are TRBV5-4 and TRBJ1-3, with D possibly TRBD1 on 5 matching bases. Trimming removed 4 bases from V and 0 bases from J, with 14 bases in between. This CDR3 has 16 residues. Germline values: CDR1 SGHNT, CDR2 YYREEE (reference sequence). The CDR3 region is CASSPQGPLSGNTIYF. DNA for the CDR3: TGTGCCAGCAGCCCGCAGGGTCCCCTCTCTGGAAACACCATATATTTT.